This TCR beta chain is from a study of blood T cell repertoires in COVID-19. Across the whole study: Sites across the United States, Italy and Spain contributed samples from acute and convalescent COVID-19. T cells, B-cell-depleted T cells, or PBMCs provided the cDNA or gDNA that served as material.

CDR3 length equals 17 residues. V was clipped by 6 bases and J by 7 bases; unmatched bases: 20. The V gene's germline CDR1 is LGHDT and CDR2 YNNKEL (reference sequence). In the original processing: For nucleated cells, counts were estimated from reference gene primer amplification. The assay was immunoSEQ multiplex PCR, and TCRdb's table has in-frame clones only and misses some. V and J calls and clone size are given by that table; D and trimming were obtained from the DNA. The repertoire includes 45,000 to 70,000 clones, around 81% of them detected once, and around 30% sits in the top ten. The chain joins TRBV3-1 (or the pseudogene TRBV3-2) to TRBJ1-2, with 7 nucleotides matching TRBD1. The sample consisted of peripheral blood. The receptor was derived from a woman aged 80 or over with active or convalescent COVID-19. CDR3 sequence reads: CASRPGGALTGLRGYTF. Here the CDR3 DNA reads TGTGCCAGCAGACCCGGGGGAGCACTGACAGGGTTGCGTGGCTACACCTTC.